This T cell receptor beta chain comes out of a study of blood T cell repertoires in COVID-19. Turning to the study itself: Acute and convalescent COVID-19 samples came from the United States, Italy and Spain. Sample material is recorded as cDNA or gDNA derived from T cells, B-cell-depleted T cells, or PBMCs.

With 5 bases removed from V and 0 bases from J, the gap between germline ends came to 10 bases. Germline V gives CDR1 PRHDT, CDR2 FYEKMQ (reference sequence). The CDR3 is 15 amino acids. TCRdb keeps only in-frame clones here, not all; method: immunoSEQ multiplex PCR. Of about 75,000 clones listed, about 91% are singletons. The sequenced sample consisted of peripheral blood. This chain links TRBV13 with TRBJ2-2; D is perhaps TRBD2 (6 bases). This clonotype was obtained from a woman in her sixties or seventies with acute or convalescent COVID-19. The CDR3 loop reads CASSPTSANTGELFF. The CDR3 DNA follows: TGTGCCAGCAGCCCGACTAGTGCGAACACCGGGGAGCTGTTTTTT. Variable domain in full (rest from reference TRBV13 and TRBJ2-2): AAGVIQSPRHLIKEKRETATLKCYPIPRHDTVYWYQQGPGQDPQFLISFYEKMQSDKGSIPDRFSAQQFSDYHSELNMSSLELGDSALYFCASSPTSANTGELFFGEGSRLTVL.